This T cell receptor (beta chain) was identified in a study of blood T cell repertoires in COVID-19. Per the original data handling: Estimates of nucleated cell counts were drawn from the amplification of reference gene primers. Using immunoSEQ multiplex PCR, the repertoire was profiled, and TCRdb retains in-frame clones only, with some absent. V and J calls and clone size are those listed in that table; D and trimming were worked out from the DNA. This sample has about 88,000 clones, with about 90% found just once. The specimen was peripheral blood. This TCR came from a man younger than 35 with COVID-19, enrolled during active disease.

CDR3 coding DNA: TGTGCCAGCAGCTTGAAGACAGGGACCCACAATGAGCAGTTCTTC. Translated: CASSLKTGTHNEQFF. The chain is built from TRBV5-4 and TRBJ2-1, with 7 positions matching TRBD1. CDR3 length: 15 residues. CDR1 is SGHNT, CDR2 YYREEE, per germline (reference sequence). V trimming: 1 base; J trimming: 5 bases; junction bases outside the gene matches: 6.